This TCR beta chain was obtained from a study of Graves' ophthalmopathy and Graves' hyperthyroidism (dated by TCRdb to between 2017 and 2018). Regarding the research as a whole: Peripheral blood was collected at initial diagnosis, before any treatment. The study used signatures of the TCR beta repertoire to tell Graves' ophthalmopathy apart from Graves' hyperthyroidism and to predict which patients would progress to ophthalmopathy. In total, 135 blood samples were TCR-sequenced: fewer than 50 ophthalmopathy, approximately 75 hyperthyroidism and approximately 17 hyperthyroidism-to-ophthalmopathy patients. To explore V-J signatures that distinguish ophthalmopathy from hyperthyroidism, a discovery set of 100 patients was enrolled, made up of 40 to 45 with ophthalmopathy and some 60 with stable hyperthyroidism. For independent validation, a separate cohort was made up of some 19 hyperthyroidism patients plus 17 patients who later progressed from hyperthyroidism to ophthalmopathy. T-cell repertoires of thyroid tissue and blood were compared in six hyperthyroidism patients. Following sampling, methimazole starting at 30 mg daily was administered to hyperthyroidism patients, and high-dose intravenous methylprednisolone was administered to ophthalmopathy patients. The roughly 91 discovery patients were randomly divided into training and test sets at a 7:3 ratio. The research as a whole found: Most of the expanded thyroid clonotypes with a frequency above 0.001 were also detected in blood, and it was suggested that the thyroid immune response may be reflected by blood repertoires. The 13-signature model separated ophthalmopathy from stable hyperthyroidism with 85% to 90% sensitivity and 81.08% specificity in cross-validation, and 80%/75% in the test set. Sample size was not statistically predetermined, and group allocation was not concealed from the investigators. In validation, the model predicted ophthalmopathy progression with 55% to 71% sensitivity and approximately 72% specificity; eleven to twelve predicted patients were CT-confirmed with GO in a median of about 6.2 months.

This clonotype was counted ten times or more. Its target antigen remains unknown. No base quality values were provided; no much bigger clone lies one nucleotide off. For repertoire sequencing, TCR beta CDR3 regions were amplified from RNA transcripts. The first round was an RT-PCR using HTBI primers with the Qiagen OneStep RT-PCR kit, and this first round was followed by a second-round multiplex PCR, then size selection and purification. The libraries underwent paired-end sequencing with 100 bp reads on an Illumina HiSeq2000. Turning to the authors' computational methods: Reads were processed with SOAPnuke, discarding reads with adapters, uncalled bases, mean Phred below 15, or no exact constant-primer or identifier match. COPE v1.2.5 was used to merge high-quality paired reads. Clonotypes were defined as unique nucleotide sequences and were aligned to IMGT TRB V, D and J references using MiTCR v1.1. The analysis was limited to V-J combinations with a frequency above 0.0001, which together covered 99% to 99.2% of repertoires. For each V-J combination, a TCR clonal expansion and chaos score was defined as the ratio of F50 clonal expansion to chaos observed in the TCRdist matrix. Welch's t-statistics and random forest were used to reduce features to 13 V-J combinations, which were fed into a naive Bayes classifier. Thyroid-blood repertoire similarity was quantified with the Morisita-Horn index. TCRdb trimmed the raw reads at Q25, called clones with MiXCR and kept productive beta chains. CDR3 protein sequences are deduplicated, and each keeps its most common genes and DNA. In this record, the V and J calls reflect TCRdb's handling and not the investigators' own analysis. The sample table records a few hundred thousand distinct CDR3 sequences; 20% to 25% of these occur just once. The ten largest clones represent approximately 3% of the sample.

The germline V gene supplies CDR1 SGDLS and CDR2 YYNGEE. Taken from cysteine to phenylalanine, the CDR3 has 15 residues. Here the CDR3 DNA is all that survives: 45 bases in frame from base 1. The V end gives up 0 bases and the J end 4 bases, leaving 6 bases in the junction not matched to a gene. Stable hyperthyroidism was defined as no progression to ophthalmopathy within 18 months of follow-up. Patients with hyperthyroidism were aged 18 to 65 years, had been newly diagnosed, and had a disease duration of less than 2 months. Patients with other autoimmune diseases, uncontrolled infections, pregnancy or lactation were excluded from the study. Diagnosis relied on clinical symptoms, serum thyroxine, TRAb, thyroid ultrasound and orbital computed tomography. PBMCs were isolated from approximately 10 ml of fresh peripheral blood by Ficoll-Paque density gradient centrifugation. Trizol reagent was used to extract the total RNA, and its quality was then checked on an Agilent 2100 Bioanalyzer.

In this chain, TRBV9 is recombined with TRBJ1-2; 7 bases in the middle match TRBD1. The sample taken for sequencing was peripheral blood. The sequence was obtained from a woman between 18 and 30 years old with stable Graves' hyperthyroidism. Donor details come from another sample of the same person, matched by shared clones. The CDR3 in this case is CASSVGTGLPYGYTF. The nucleotide sequence reads TGTGCCAGCAGCGTAGGGACAGGCCTCCCCTATGGCTACACCTTC.